Shown below are 8 T cell receptor beta chains from a single sample sequenced in a study of cytomegalovirus exposure and HLA in healthy donors. 13 Jbeta primers and 60 Vbeta primers were used for the PCR. Clones were sequenced by immunoSEQ multiplex PCR, and TCRdb holds only the in-frame ones, with some missing. The sample yields roughly 130,000 clones, approximately 72% seen once. The source material was PBMCs. Every receptor here comes from a young man in good health and CMV-seronegative.

This rearrangement joins TRBV7-2 to TRBJ2-2, with D uncertain. V was shortened by 1 base and J by 6 bases, with 6 bases between the two germline ends. Germline V lookup: CDR1 SGHTA, CDR2 FQGNSA. This CDR3 spans 13 amino acids. CDR3 sequence reads: CASSLDPPGELFF. CDR3 nucleotides: TGTGCCAGCAGCTTAGATCCTCCCGGGGAGCTGTTTTTT. Based on the CDR3 plus reference TRBV7-2 and TRBJ2-2, the full variable domain is GAGVSQSPSNKVTEKGKDVELRCDPISGHTALYWYRQSLGQGLEFLIYFQGNSAPDKSGLPSDRFSAERTGGSVSTLTIQRTQQEDSAVYLCASSLDPPGELFFGEGSRLTVL.

This chain uses TRBV7-6 with TRBJ2-1, with TRBD2 identical over 8 bases. Trimming at V came to 2 bases and at J to 7 bases, leaving 4 bases not matched to a gene. The CDR3 has 14 amino acids. CDR1 is SGHVS and CDR2 is FNYEAQ in the germline V gene. The CDR3 nucleotides are TGTGCCAGCAGCTTAAGAGCGGGGGTGAATGAGCAGTTCTTC. Residues: CASSLRAGVNEQFF.

V is TRBV9 and J is TRBJ2-1; 10 bases align to TRBD2. The CDR3 covers 16 residues. V lost 6 bases, J lost 4 bases, and 10 bases stayed unmatched. CDR1 is SGDLS, CDR2 YYNGEE, per germline. The CDR3 DNA reads as TGTGCCAGCACCTCTATAGGACTAGCGGCTTACAATGAGCAGTTCTTC. This translates into CASTSIGLAAYNEQFF.

J is TRBJ2-1 and V is TRBV4-1; D is perhaps TRBD2 (5 bases). The germline gives CDR1 MGHRA, CDR2 YSYEKL. The ends were cut back, 1 base at V and 9 bases at J, with 13 bases in the middle. There are 14 residues in the CDR3. The CDR3: CASSQVMGEGEQFF. The CDR3 DNA sequence: TGCGCCAGCAGCCAAGTGATGGGAGAGGGTGAGCAGTTCTTC.

A remark on this clone: Other DNA sequences in this specimen translate into the identical CDR3. The rearrangement links TRBV19 to TRBJ2-7; perhaps TRBD1 as D (6 bases). This CDR3 has 13 residues. Germline V lookup: CDR1 LNHDA, CDR2 SQIVND (reference sequence). Trimming removed 4 bases at V and 0 bases at J, with 7 bases between. The CDR3 here is CASSTTGSYEQYF. CDR3 nucleotide sequence: TGTGCCAGTAGTACGACAGGCTCCTACGAGCAGTACTTC.

This clone was counted a few times. The V and J genes are TRBV19 and TRBJ1-1; tentatively, D is TRBD1 (6 bases). Germline CDR1 and CDR2: LNHDA and SQIVND (reference sequence). The V gene lost 4 bases and the J gene lost 2 bases, with 11 bases spanning the gap. This CDR3 has 14 residues. The CDR3 is CASSKDSLNTEAFF. In DNA form, the CDR3 reads TGTGCCAGTAGTAAGGACAGTCTAAACACTGAAGCTTTCTTT.

The rearrangement links TRBV28 to TRBJ2-2; 10 bases map to TRBD1. CDR3 length: 16 residues. V gave up 6 bases and J gave up 5 bases; unmatched junction bases: 9. The germline V gene encodes CDR1 MDHEN and CDR2 SYDVKM. CDR3: CASSQRQGAWTGELFF. The CDR3 DNA sequence: TGTGCCAGCAGCCAGAGACAGGGGGCGTGGACCGGGGAGCTGTTTTTT.

The genes are TRBV19 and TRBJ2-1; possibly TRBD2 for D (7 bases). Germline V gives CDR1 LNHDA, CDR2 SQIVND (reference sequence). Trimming shortened V by 6 bases and J by 4 bases, and 10 bases separated the two germline ends. CDR3 length: 13 amino acids. Written as DNA, the CDR3 is TGTGCCAGTAGAAGGGGGGGTTACAATGAGCAGTTCTTC. Amino acids: CASRRGGYNEQFF.